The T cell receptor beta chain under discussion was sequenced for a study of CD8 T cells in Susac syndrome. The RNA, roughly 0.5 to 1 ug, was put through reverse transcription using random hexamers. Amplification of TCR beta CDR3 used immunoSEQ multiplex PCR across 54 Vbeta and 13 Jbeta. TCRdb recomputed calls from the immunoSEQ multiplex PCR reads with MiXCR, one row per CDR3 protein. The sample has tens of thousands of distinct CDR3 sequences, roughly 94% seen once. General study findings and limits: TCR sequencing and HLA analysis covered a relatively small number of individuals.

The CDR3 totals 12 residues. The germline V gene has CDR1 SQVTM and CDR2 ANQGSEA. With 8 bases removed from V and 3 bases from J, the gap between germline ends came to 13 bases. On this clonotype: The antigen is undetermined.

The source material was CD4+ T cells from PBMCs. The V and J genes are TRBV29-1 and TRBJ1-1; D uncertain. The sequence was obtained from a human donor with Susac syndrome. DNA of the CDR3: TGCAGCTATAGACCCAAGGACACTGAAGCTTTCTTT. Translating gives CSYRPKDTEAFF.